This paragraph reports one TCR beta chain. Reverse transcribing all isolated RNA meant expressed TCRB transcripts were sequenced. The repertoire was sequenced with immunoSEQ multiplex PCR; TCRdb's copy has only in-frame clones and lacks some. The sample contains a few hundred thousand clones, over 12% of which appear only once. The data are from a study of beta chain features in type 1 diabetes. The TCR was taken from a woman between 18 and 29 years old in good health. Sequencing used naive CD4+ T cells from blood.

CDR3 sequence reads: CASSQVSGVQETQYF. The CDR3 DNA sequence: TGTGCCAGCAGCCAAGTCTCAGGGGTCCAAGAGACCCAGTACTTC. The rearrangement joins TRBV4-2 to TRBJ2-5; tentatively, D is TRBD1 (6 bases). The CDR3 sequence is 15 residues long. Germline CDR1 reads LGHNA; CDR2 reads YNFKEQ. V was cut by 1 base and J by 1 base, with 10 bases left in between.